This TCR beta chain derives from a study of beta chain features in type 1 diabetes. Investigators reverse transcribed all isolated RNA, so they sequenced expressed TCRB transcripts. The repertoire was sequenced with immunoSEQ multiplex PCR; TCRdb's copy has only in-frame clones and lacks some. The sample holds under 550,000 clones, about an eighth seen once. This CDR3 contains 14 residues. CDR1 and CDR2 from the germline V gene are MNHEY and SVGAGI. V was clipped by 5 bases and J by 3 bases, with 14 bases between them. V gene TRBV6-5 combines with J gene TRBJ2-7, with D perhaps matching TRBD2 (6 bases). Sequenced sample: naive CD4+ T cells from blood. This receptor was obtained from a woman under 30 in good health. CDR3 nucleotide sequence: TGTGCCAGCAGTACCGTAGCGGCGGGCTACGAGCAGTACTTC. Protein: CASSTVAAGYEQYF.